These T cell receptor beta chains were read from a single sample in a study of blood T cell repertoires in COVID-19. TCRdb's table, derived via immunoSEQ multiplex PCR, lists solely in-frame clones and lacks some. The table shows fewer than 200,000 clones, with less than 85% occurring only once. The sequencing input was PBMCs or T cells enriched from blood (not recorded which). These receptor sequences come from a man aged 45-60 years who had recovered from COVID-19. Both conserved end residues are part of each CDR3.

v_gene	j_gene	CDR3aa
TRBV5-4	TRBJ1-4	CASSQEREKLFF
TRBV18	TRBJ1-6	CASSPMGPNSPLHF
TRBV10-2	TRBJ1-4	CASSPGIGEKLFF
TRBV7-3	TRBJ2-2	CASSLNRNTGELFF
TRBV13	TRBJ2-7	CASSLWRGASYEQYF
TRBV7-3	TRBJ2-1	CASSLNRRNEQFF
TRBV19	TRBJ1-2	CASSRGDRDYGYTF
TRBV6-5	TRBJ2-7	CASSYLAEQYF
TRBV30	TRBJ1-2	CALEGGGYNYGYTF
TRBV7-2	TRBJ2-1	CASSLGTATYNEQFF
TRBV6-2/TRBV6-3	TRBJ1-5	CASSYGRQGLNNQPQHF
TRBV7-2	TRBJ2-1	CASSLGTSGGAIIHEQFF
TRBV20-1	TRBJ1-5	CSARAQDRQHF
TRBV7-9	TRBJ1-2	CASSLEGPLLYGYTF
TRBV3-1/TRBV3-2	TRBJ1-5	CASSQGTLNQPQHF
TRBV7-9	TRBJ2-6	CASSLTGSSGANVLTF
TRBV7-8	TRBJ2-7	CASSNKPLQGPHEQYF
TRBV9	TRBJ1-5	CASSAQGVGNQPQHF
TRBV14	TRBJ1-4	CASSQFSGTGEKLFF
TRBV6-1	TRBJ2-7	CASSDRLTGDSEQYF
TRBV18	TRBJ1-3	CASSPTLQGAHGNTIYF
TRBV28	TRBJ2-1	CASRSQGDNEQFF
TRBV4-3	TRBJ1-2	CASSQESGGGYTF
TRBV21-1	TRBJ1-1	CASSPRGRDTEAFF
TRBV11-3	TRBJ2-1	CASSRAGGRYNEQFF
TRBV5-1	TRBJ2-3	CASSFGRFTDTQYF
TRBV11-2	TRBJ1-6	CASSSWTFISYNSPLHF
TRBV27	TRBJ2-1	CASRDGGRPTGEQFF
TRBV5-1	TRBJ2-2	CASSPGAPNTGELFF
TRBV6-5	TRBJ1-5	CASSPSRGPGQPQHF
TRBV9	TRBJ2-7	CASSVGTSYEQYF
TRBV29-1	TRBJ2-3	CSVDPGSTQYF
TRBV2	TRBJ1-1	CASIPDGGTNTEAFF
TRBV21-1	TRBJ1-4	CASVATNEKLFF
TRBV10-1	TRBJ2-7	CASSFTGKAYEQYF
TRBV4-2	TRBJ2-3	CASSQDGGLASDTQYF
TRBV3-1/TRBV3-2	TRBJ2-5	CASSQELARTQYF
TRBV6-4	TRBJ1-5	CASSEAGGNQPQHF
TRBV2	TRBJ1-2	CASRATESNYGYTF
TRBV5-8	TRBJ1-5	CASSFGQSNQPQHF
TRBV11-2	TRBJ1-5	CASSLGAGGNQPQHF
TRBV10-3	TRBJ1-1	CAISDSDRHRGPEAFF
TRBV5-4	TRBJ1-2	CASSPTGSGYGYTF
TRBV7-3	TRBJ2-5	CASSPNSGETQYF
TRBV7-8	TRBJ1-1	CASSYGTVSTEAFF
TRBV7-9	TRBJ2-3	CASSLPSGGGRPDTQYF
TRBV6-5	TRBJ2-3	CASSRRGQGTDTQYF
TRBV29-1	TRBJ1-1	CSVELSAGGNEAFF
TRBV6-2/TRBV6-3	TRBJ2-2	CASSYVTGGSGELFF
TRBV6-5	TRBJ1-2	CASRGRIGRYTF
TRBV7-9	TRBJ2-3	CASSSGLAEPRKRTQYF
TRBV18	TRBJ1-1	CASSKQGVPNTEAFF
TRBV4-3	TRBJ1-3	CASSQNLFRGGSGNTIYF
TRBV3-1/TRBV3-2	TRBJ2-5	CASSQEITGSGQETQYF
TRBV5-1	TRBJ1-1	CASSLVGGGRNTEAFF
TRBV29-1	TRBJ1-4	CSVSDRPATNEKLFF
TRBV3-1/TRBV3-2	TRBJ1-2	CASSLQGDGYTF
TRBV5-1	TRBJ2-1	CASSLRSGGYNEQFF
TRBV7-9	TRBJ2-5	CASSLGLVLRETQYF
TRBV7-3	TRBJ2-7	CASRSGTEEQYF